This T cell receptor beta chain was recovered during a study of beta chain features in type 1 diabetes (dated 2018 in TCRdb). Context from the whole study: No differences in mean age, gender distribution, total cell number or subset yield were found between patients and healthy donors. Regulatory and stem cell-like memory subsets were obtained from only 8 patients and roughly eight healthy donors, while naive and central memory subsets were obtained from all 30 or so donors. The study compared TCRB repertoires of sorted circulating CD4+ T cell subsets between recently diagnosed type 1 diabetes patients and matched healthy donors. Across all samples, 107,917,701 sorted cells were examined, and cell number per subset correlated strongly with RNA yield. Results and caveats for the whole study, not just this receptor: HLA sub-analyses involved small numbers of individuals, so any influence of HLA type on TCRB rearrangement remained unresolved. Fewer insertions and more nucleotide deletions at VDJ recombination sites were observed in patients with type 1 diabetes, implying thymic rearrangement abnormalities. The naive, central memory and regulatory TCRB repertoires appeared to resemble one another more closely among patients than among healthy donors. Because cDNA was sequenced instead of genomic DNA, activated cells with high expression could be over-represented, although the groups did not differ in activation or CD3 levels. A moderate but significant shortening of TCRB CDR3 length was observed in type 1 diabetes patients in all four CD4+ subsets. PCR might favor shorter templates, but patient and control samples were amplified and corrected together, so any skew would affect both groups equally.

Each donor gave one peripheral blood draw, about 100 mL on average, collected into heparinised tubes. Naive, central memory, regulatory and stem cell-like memory CD4+ T cells were sorted on a BD FACSAria II using a panel including CD45RO, CCR7, CD25, CD127, CD95 and CD27. A purity above 95% was achieved for all sorted populations. Right away, PBMCs were isolated by Lymphoprep density gradient centrifugation and were stained directly, with no culture step. To minimize batch effects, samples were stained and sorted in pairs, one healthy donor with one patient per experiment. The entire isolated RNA was reverse transcribed using the High Capacity cDNA Reverse Transcription Kit, and thus expressed TCRB transcripts were sequenced. Naive, central memory and regulatory T cell samples underwent deep immunoSEQ sequencing, averaging about 3.3 million total reads per sample. After sorted cells were lysed in RLT buffer, RNA was extracted with DNase-treated RNeasy Micro or Mini kits, with the choice depending on cell number. Each cell subset was processed separately to prevent cross-contamination, with patient and healthy donor samples processed together. The immunoSEQ multiplex PCR was used to amplify TCRB sequences from cDNA, yielding 87-bp fragments that span the CDR3 region. Sequencing of the amplicons was done on the Illumina HiSeq platform. In the original analysis: PCR bias was corrected computationally using synthetic template baselines, and reads within Hamming distance 2 were collapsed, with unmergeable singletons discarded. Reads were aligned against IMGT to assign V, D and J genes, CDR3 length and insertions or deletions at six rearrangement sites. Clonotype counts were normalized to sorted cell number within each subset before computing true diversity and Gini coefficients with the tcR R package. The overlap coefficient, calculated on TCRB nucleotide sequences, was used to measure repertoire sharing. Out-of-frame TCRB sequences from naive cells were analyzed to stand in for the pre-selection repertoire. As stored in TCRdb, this immuneACCESS dataset retains in-frame rearrangements with V and J assigned. A fraction of the clones does not appear; measured against another copy, unresolved V genes explain less than half of the discrepancy, and the remainder lacks a known reason. V, J and clone size reflect that table, while D and trimming were determined from the DNA. This sample gives under 950,000 clones in total; 17% of them show up just once. 0.023% of the sample belongs to the ten largest clones.

Via the germline V gene, CDR1 is SNHLY and CDR2 FYNNEI. Unmatched junction bases come to 5, with V trimmed by 6 bases and J by 3 bases. Including the terminal cysteine and phenylalanine, the CDR3 comprises 14 residues. CDR3 DNA only is kept here, 42 bases in frame from base 1. This clone was recorded a few times. This receptor's antigen is unknown. The input lacks base qualities; no much larger clone sits a single base away. Other DNA sequences in this sample translate to the same CDR3. Sample: naive CD4+ T cells from blood. What the cell subset or site label conveys for this sample: true naive CD4+ T cells. This chain is built from TRBV2 and TRBJ2-5; a stretch of 9 junction bases matches TRBD1. The sequence was obtained from a woman between 18 and 30 years old in good health. CDR3 loop: CASSPGQGKETQYF. The DNA is TGTGCCAGCAGCCCGGGACAGGGAAAAGAGACCCAGTACTTC.